Below are 23 T cell receptor beta chains sequenced from a single sample in a study of T cell responses to AZD1222 COVID-19 vaccine. Generated by immunoSEQ multiplex PCR, the TCRdb table keeps only in-frame clones and is missing some. This table has approximately 150,000 clones, almost 95% appearing once. The sample was peripheral blood, taken on day 0 of AZD1222 vaccination. These receptors were obtained from an adult in good health.

This chain joins TRBV3-1 (or the pseudogene TRBV3-2) and TRBJ2-7; D could derive from TRBD1 or TRBD2 (6 bases each). This CDR3 has 17 amino acids. CDR1 and CDR2 from the germline V gene are LGHDT and YNNKEL (reference sequence). V lost 0 bases to trimming and J lost 4 bases, with 19 bases between them. CDR3 region: CASSQDYSRRGVYEQYF. CDR3 in DNA: TGTGCCAGCAGCCAAGATTATTCGAGGAGGGGGGTTTACGAGCAGTACTTC.

The chain employs TRBV5-1 and TRBJ2-1, with a possible D match to TRBD2 (6 bases). CDR3 length equals 16 residues. CDR1 is SGHRS and CDR2 is YFSETQ in the germline V gene. The ends were cut back, 4 bases at V and 7 bases at J, with 21 bases in the middle. The DNA of the CDR3 is TGCGCCAGCAGCGGAATCCGACGGGGAGGAATAAATGAGCAGTTCTTC. Amino acids: CASSGIRRGGINEQFF. Filled out from reference TRBV5-1 and TRBJ2-1, the complete variable domain reads KAGVTQTPRYLIKTRGQQVTLSCSPISGHRSVSWYQQTPGQGLQFLFEYFSETQRNKGNFPGRFSGRQFSNSRSEMNVSTLELGDSALYLCASSGIRRGGINEQFFGPGTRLTVL.

This chain uses TRBV7-2 with TRBJ1-2, with 11 bases matching TRBD1. Germline V CDR1 and CDR2: SGHTA, FQGNSA. The length of the CDR3 is 15 residues. V was pared by 1 base and J by 5 bases, with 3 bases of the junction left unmatched. The CDR3: CASSLGGTGGYGYTF. DNA of the CDR3: TGTGCCAGCAGCTTAGGAGGGACAGGGGGGTATGGCTACACCTTC.

The chain joins TRBV5-1 to TRBJ2-7, with TRBD2 matching over 8 bases. V lost 2 bases, J lost 0 bases, and 4 bases stayed unmatched. The CDR3 totals 15 residues. Germline lookup yields CDR1 SGHRS and CDR2 YFSETQ. This CDR3 reads CASSLGGGYSYEQYF. The CDR3 DNA reads as TGCGCCAGCAGCTTAGGCGGGGGGTACTCCTACGAGCAGTACTTC.

The chain joins TRBV7-3 to TRBJ1-6; D possibly corresponds to TRBD1 (6 bases). Germline CDR1 SGHTA, CDR2 FQGTGA. V was clipped by 10 bases and J by 7 bases, with 14 bases between them. The CDR3 is 13 residues long. CDR3 nucleotide sequence: TGTGCCAAATATACAGGGAGCAATTCACCCCTCCACTTT. It specifies CAKYTGSNSPLHF. The variable domain in full, completed from reference TRBV7-3 and TRBJ1-6, reads GAGVSQTPSNKVTEKGKYVELRCDPISGHTALYWYRQSLGQGPEFLIYFQGTGAADDSGLPNDRFFAVRPEGSVSTLKIQRTERGDSAVYLCAKYTGSNSPLHFGNGTRLTVT.

CDR3: CASSAGQGTPNEQFF. CDR3 DNA sequence: TGTGCCAGCAGCGCGGGGCAGGGCACCCCTAATGAGCAGTTCTTC. The chain combines TRBV9 with TRBJ2-1; the D call may be TRBD1 or TRBD2 (5 bases each). CDR1 and CDR2 from the germline V gene are SGDLS and YYNGEE. The CDR3 totals 15 residues. V was trimmed by 3 bases and J by 7 bases, leaving 17 bases between them.

The chain is built from TRBV5-1 and TRBJ1-5; D may be TRBD1 (6 bases). Germline CDR1 reads SGHRS; CDR2 reads YFSETQ. Trimming took 0 bases from V and 3 from J, leaving 10 bases between them. This CDR3 has 15 amino acids. The CDR3 DNA sequence: TGCGCCAGCAGCTTGGTGGCAGGGGACAATCAGCCCCAGCATTTT. Encoded protein: CASSLVAGDNQPQHF.

This chain uses TRBV30 with TRBJ1-4; D is possibly TRBD1 (6 bases). V was pared by 4 bases and J by 0 bases, with 15 bases between. This CDR3 region has 16 residues. The V gene's germline CDR1 is GTSNPN and CDR2 SVGIG (reference sequence). CDR3 bases: TGTGCCTGGACCTCCGGGACATTTGCAACTAATGAAAAACTGTTTTTT. This codes for CAWTSGTFATNEKLFF.

This clone was found once. This sequence joins TRBV18 and TRBJ1-5, with D possibly TRBD1 on 5 matching bases. The V and J ends lost 6 bases and 5 bases respectively, with 11 bases between them. This CDR3 has 13 residues. The germline V gene encodes CDR1 KGHSH and CDR2 LQKENI. The CDR3 bases are TGTGCCAGCTCCCCCGGGGACTATCAGCCCCAGCATTTT. This codes for CASSPGDYQPQHF.

This clone was observed once. The CDR3 DNA sequence: TGTGCCAGCAGCGGGACTAGCGGAGTCGCCGAGCAGTACTTC. It specifies CASSGTSGVAEQYF. This chain links TRBV6-2 or TRBV6-3 with TRBJ2-7; 11 positions agree with TRBD2. V gave up 6 bases and J gave up 6 bases; unmatched junction bases: 7. This CDR3 is built from 14 residues. In germline, CDR1 is MNHEY, CDR2 SVGEGT.

V is TRBV6-5 and J is TRBJ1-5; D remains ambiguous. V lost 5 bases, J lost 4 bases, and 9 bases lay in between. The length of the CDR3 is 13 residues. CDR1 is MNHEY and CDR2 is SVGAGI in the germline V gene. This CDR3 is CASSHRGNQPQHF. Here the CDR3 DNA reads TGTGCCAGCAGTCACAGAGGGAATCAGCCCCAGCATTTT.

The V gene is TRBV9, the J gene TRBJ1-3; 7 bases are shared with TRBD1. The junction had 7 bases not matched to a gene; V was cut back by 1 base and J by 0 bases. The germline V gene has CDR1 SGDLS and CDR2 YYNGEE. The CDR3 totals 17 residues. In DNA form, the CDR3 reads TGTGCCAGCAGCGTACTCGGACAGGCCTACTCTGGAAACACCATATATTTT. Its translation: CASSVLGQAYSGNTIYF.

The gene calls are TRBV11-2 and TRBJ1-2, with D possibly being TRBD1 (6 bases). The germline V gene has CDR1 SGHAT and CDR2 FQNNGV. With 5 bases removed from V and 7 bases from J, the gap between germline ends came to 20 bases. The CDR3 is made up of 15 amino acids. DNA of the CDR3: TGTGCCAGCAGCCCGGCACACGGGGGCCAAGGTGGCTACACCTTC. Amino acid sequence: CASSPAHGGQGGYTF.

The chain links TRBV21-1 to TRBJ1-1; the table assigns TRBD1, which was not confirmed against the DNA. TRBV21-1 is a documented pseudogene. The CDR3 is 17 residues long. The CDR3 reads CATRGLTRGNQNTEAFF. The CDR3 region has the DNA TGTGCCACCAGGGGGCTAACCAGGGGGAATCAGAACACTGAAGCTTTCTTT.

The rearrangement links TRBV10-3 to TRBJ1-6; D call uncertain. CDR3 length: 14 amino acids. Trimming stripped 2 bases from V and 8 bases from J, with 10 bases between. The germline CDR1 and CDR2 sequences are ENHRY and SYGVKD. The CDR3 nucleotides are TGTGCCATCAGTGAGGCGGCAGGTTATTCACCCCTCCACTTT. Translated, it gives CAISEAAGYSPLHF.

This rearrangement joins TRBV10-3 to TRBJ1-4; D gene uncertain. CDR1 and CDR2 from the germline V gene are ENHRY and SYGVKD. The V end lost 3 bases, the J end lost 0 bases, and 23 bases lay between the germline ends. The CDR3 is 20 amino acids. The CDR3 spells CAISDSFRAGKDPTNEKLFF. CDR3 coding DNA: TGTGCCATCAGTGATTCATTTCGGGCTGGGAAGGACCCAACTAATGAAAAACTGTTTTTT.

The J gene is TRBJ2-5, the V gene TRBV19, with TRBD1 matching 7 bases. V dropped 5 bases and J dropped 2; count of bases not matched to a gene: 2. Germline V CDR1 and CDR2: LNHDA, SQIVND (reference sequence). The CDR3 loop spans 13 amino acids. The CDR3 sequence is CASSGTAQETQYF. CDR3 nucleotide sequence: TGTGCCAGTAGTGGGACAGCTCAAGAGACCCAGTACTTC.

The chain couples TRBV10-1 to TRBJ1-6; 7 positions match TRBD1. The CDR3 consists of 13 residues. Trimming took 8 bases from V and 9 from J; bases not matched to a gene: 7. The V gene's germline CDR1 is WNHNN and CDR2 SYGVQD (reference sequence). The CDR3 loop is CASQGGIGSPLHF. In DNA, the CDR3 is TGCGCCAGCCAGGGGGGAATCGGTTCACCCCTCCACTTT.

The genes are TRBV6-5 and TRBJ2-7; tentatively, D is TRBD2 (7 bases). Germline assignment: CDR1 MNHEY and CDR2 SVGAGI. Trimming removed 2 bases from V and 6 bases from J, with 11 bases in between. The CDR3 extends over 13 amino acids. The CDR3 sequence: CASSYRGGAEQYF. The CDR3 region has the DNA TGTGCCAGCAGTTACAGGGGGGGGGCCGAGCAGTACTTC.

The gene calls are TRBV6-5 and TRBJ1-1; D is uncertain. The CDR3 runs 13 residues. CDR1 and CDR2 (germline): MNHEY, SVGAGI. Trimming pared 4 bases from V and 0 bases from J, leaving 6 bases between. The CDR3 DNA reads as TGTGCCAGCAGTTTTTCAATGAACACTGAAGCTTTCTTT. This gives the protein CASSFSMNTEAFF.

V gene TRBV2 combines with J gene TRBJ1-4, with a weak D call TRBD1 (5 bases). The CDR3 extends over 15 amino acids. Germline V gene sequence: CDR1 SNHLY, CDR2 FYNNEI. The germline V and J ends were trimmed by 7 bases and 7 bases, with 19 bases remaining between them. CDR3 DNA: TGTGCCAGCATGACCGGACGGCCTAGGGGTGAAAAACTGTTTTTT. Protein sequence: CASMTGRPRGEKLFF.

The V call is TRBV5-1, the J call TRBJ1-3; D ambiguous. This CDR3 is built from 15 residues. The germline gives CDR1 SGHRS, CDR2 YFSETQ. V lost 1 base to trimming and J lost 0 bases, with 8 bases between them. CDR3 bases: TGCGCCAGCAGCTTGTACGAGGGCTCTGGAAACACCATATATTTT. Translating gives CASSLYEGSGNTIYF.

The chain carries TRBV9 and TRBJ2-5; 10 bases are shared with TRBD2. Losses at the gene ends were 0 bases for V and 1 base for J; bases not matched to a gene: 3. The CDR3 has 16 amino acids. Germline CDR1 reads SGDLS; CDR2 reads YYNGEE. CDR3 amino acids: CASSVGVAGGQETQYF. CDR3 bases: TGTGCCAGCAGCGTAGGGGTAGCGGGGGGCCAAGAGACCCAGTACTTC.